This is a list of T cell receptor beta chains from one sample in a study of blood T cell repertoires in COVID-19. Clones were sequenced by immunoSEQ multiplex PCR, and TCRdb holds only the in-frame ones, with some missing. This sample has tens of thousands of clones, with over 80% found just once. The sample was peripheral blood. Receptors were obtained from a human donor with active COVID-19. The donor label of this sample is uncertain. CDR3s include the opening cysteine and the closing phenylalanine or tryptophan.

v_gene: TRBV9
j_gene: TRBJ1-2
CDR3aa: CASSRHVGSNGYTF

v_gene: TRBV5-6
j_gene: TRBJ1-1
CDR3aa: CASSMALSGTEAFF

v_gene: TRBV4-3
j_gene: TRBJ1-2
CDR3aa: CASSHPGEGIYGYTF

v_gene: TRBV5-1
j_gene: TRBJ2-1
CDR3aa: CASSLADGRNEQFF

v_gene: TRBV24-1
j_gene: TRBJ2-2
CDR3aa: CATSDRGQGLNTGELFF

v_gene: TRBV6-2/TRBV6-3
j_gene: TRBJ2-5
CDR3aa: CASSYGGDGRGTQYF

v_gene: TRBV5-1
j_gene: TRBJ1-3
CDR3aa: CASSLEGRGSGNTIYF

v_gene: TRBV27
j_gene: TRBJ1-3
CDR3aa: CASMGTPGNTIYF

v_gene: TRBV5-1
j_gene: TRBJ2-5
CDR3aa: CASSPGLAGGPGETQYF

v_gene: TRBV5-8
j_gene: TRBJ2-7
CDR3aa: CASSLGQGDFYEQYF

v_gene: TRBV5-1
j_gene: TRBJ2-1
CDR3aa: CASFRTGVNEQFF

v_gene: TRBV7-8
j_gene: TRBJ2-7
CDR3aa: CASSPPGLPLEQYF

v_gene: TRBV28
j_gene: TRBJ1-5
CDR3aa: CASSLQPQHF

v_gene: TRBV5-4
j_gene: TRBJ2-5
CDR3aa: CASSLAGVETQYF

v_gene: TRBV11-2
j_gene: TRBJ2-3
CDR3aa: CASSLETGGFRADTQYF